The 25 T cell receptor beta chains given below trace back to one sample, sequenced in a study of identical twins. A single record per CDR3 protein comes from TCRdb applying MiXCR to the 5' RACE reads. The data show some 900,000 distinct CDR3 sequences, 9% to 15% seen once. The same sample was also studied in work on yellow fever vaccine responses in identical twins.

The source material was PBMCs. These receptors were taken from a woman aged 18-30 years in good health.

This clonotype was counted only a few times. This sequence joins TRBV12-3 or TRBV12-4 and TRBJ2-5; D is perhaps TRBD2 (5 bases). Trimming shortened V by 1 base and J by 9 bases, and 12 bases separated the two germline ends. This CDR3 comprises 13 residues. CDR3 amino acids: CASSLVGGLAQYF. CDR3 nucleotide sequence: TGTGCCAGCAGTTTAGTGGGCGGGTTAGCCCAGTACTTC.

This chain joins TRBV20-1 and TRBJ2-5; D is ambiguous. Germline CDR1 is DFQATT and CDR2 is SNEGSKA (reference sequence). V lost 6 bases and J 6 bases, leaving 17 bases between the germline ends. The CDR3 runs to 13 residues. The CDR3 region is CSATSGRVKTQYF. DNA of the CDR3: TGCAGTGCGACGTCTGGAAGGGTGAAGACCCAGTACTTC.

This clonotype was observed a few times. The V gene is TRBV6-2 or TRBV6-3, the J gene TRBJ1-1; unclear D gene. With 11 bases removed from V and 3 bases from J, the gap between germline ends came to 13 bases. The CDR3 covers 12 residues. The V gene's germline CDR1 is MNHEY and CDR2 SVGEGT. The CDR3 bases are TGTGCCGGAGGTAGCGGGTACACTGAAGCTTTCTTT. It is translated as CAGGSGYTEAFF.

Only a few counts were recorded for this clonotype. The rearrangement uses TRBV24-1 and TRBJ2-1; no firm D call. The CDR3 covers 13 residues. Germline assignment: CDR1 KGHDR and CDR2 SFDVKD. V was trimmed by 0 bases and J by 7 bases, leaving 6 bases between them. Here the CDR3 DNA reads TGTGCCACCAGTGATTTGCAAAGGAATGAGCAGTTCTTC. It translates to CATSDLQRNEQFF.

The sample holds a few counts of this clonotype. The chain uses TRBV7-7 and TRBJ2-5, with unresolved D. This CDR3 is 13 amino acids long. CDR1 is SSHAT and CDR2 is FNYEAQ in the germline V gene (reference sequence). Trimming cost V 4 bases and J 1 base, with 7 bases left between them. The DNA for the CDR3 is TGTGCCAGCAGCTCTTTGCCCCAAGAGACCCAGTACTTC. As protein: CASSSLPQETQYF. The full variable domain, completed using reference TRBV7-7 and TRBJ2-5, is GAGVSQSPRYKVTKRGQDVTLRCDPISSHATLYWYQQALGQGPEFLTYFNYEAQPDKSGLPSDRFSAERPEGSISTLTIQRTEQRDSAMYRCASSSLPQETQYFGPGTRLLVL.

This sequence joins TRBV5-6 and TRBJ2-7, with TRBD1 as a possible D gene (6 bases). This CDR3 comprises 14 residues. The V gene lost 0 bases and the J gene lost 6 bases, with 13 bases spanning the gap. CDR1 is SGHDT, CDR2 YYEEEE, per germline. The CDR3 bases are TGTGCCAGCAGCTTGGGGTGGGGGCAGATCGAGCAGTACGTC. This codes for CASSLGWGQIEQYV.

The chain links TRBV19 to TRBJ2-2, with D possibly being TRBD1 (7 bases). V shed 5 bases and J shed 2 bases, with 15 bases lying between them. CDR3 length: 16 amino acids. Germline V gene data show CDR1 as LNHDA and CDR2 as SQIVND (reference sequence). In DNA, the CDR3 is TGTGCCAGTAGTCCAGGGGGGCTCGGTAACACCGGGGAGCTGTTTTTT. Translating it yields CASSPGGLGNTGELFF. Full variable domain (missing parts from reference TRBV19 and TRBJ2-2): DGGITQSPKYLFRKEGQNVTLSCEQNLNHDAMYWYRQDPGQGLRLIYYSQIVNDFQKGDIAEGYSVSREKKESFPLTVTSAQKNPTAFYLCASSPGGLGNTGELFFGEGSRLTVL.

This clonotype turned up a few times. The J gene is TRBJ1-2, the V gene TRBV7-9, with 10 bases fitting TRBD1. This CDR3 has 15 residues. The V segment lost 5 bases and the J segment 4 bases; nucleotides outside the gene matches: 7. Per the germline V gene, CDR1 is SEHNR and CDR2 is FQNEAQ (reference sequence). In DNA form, the CDR3 reads TGTGCCAGCAGCGATGGGACAGGGGCGGTCTATGGCTACACCTTC. It encodes CASSDGTGAVYGYTF.

This clonotype was observed a few times. The chain joins TRBV4-1 to TRBJ2-1; 8 nucleotides match TRBD2. Germline V CDR1 and CDR2: MGHRA, YSYEKL. The CDR3 spans 16 residues. Trimming removed 0 bases from V and 8 bases from J; junction bases left unmatched: 9. The CDR3 DNA reads TGCGCCAGCAGCCAAGATTCCGGGACTAGTTTCTATGAGCAGTTCTTC. Translating it yields CASSQDSGTSFYEQFF.

The gene calls are TRBV20-1 and TRBJ1-6; D remains unclear. The CDR3 consists of 14 residues. The germline V and J ends were trimmed by 3 bases and 4 bases, with 10 bases remaining between them. Germline CDR1 is DFQATT and CDR2 is SNEGSKA (reference sequence). Written as DNA, the CDR3 is TGCAGTGCTAGCGACGCAGAGTATAATTCACCCCTCCACTTT. Encoded protein: CSASDAEYNSPLHF.

This clonotype was seen a handful of times. This chain connects TRBV6-1 to TRBJ1-5, with TRBD1 identical over 10 bases. J was trimmed by 6 bases and V by 0 bases; bases with no gene match: 5. The CDR3 has 16 residues. Germline-derived CDR1 and CDR2 are MNHNS and SASEGT. CDR3 amino acids: CASSEAIGTGAQPQHF. The CDR3 DNA is TGTGCCAGCAGTGAAGCGATAGGGACAGGGGCTCAGCCCCAGCATTTT.

This chain joins TRBV11-2 and TRBJ1-6; no clear D. The V end was cut by 3 bases, the J end by 0 bases, with 12 bases between. This CDR3 comprises 17 residues. Germline CDR1 and CDR2: SGHAT and FQNNGV. CDR3: CASSLLEWSSYNSPLHF. In DNA, the CDR3 is TGTGCCAGCAGCTTGCTCGAATGGAGCTCCTATAATTCACCCCTCCACTTT.

J is TRBJ1-4 and V is TRBV27; 8 bases are a match to TRBD1. Trimming at V came to 2 bases and at J to 4 bases, leaving 6 bases not matched to a gene. Looked up from germline, CDR1 is MNHEY and CDR2 is SMNVEV (reference sequence). This CDR3 region has 16 residues. The CDR3 reads CASSLARGLGNEKLFF. The CDR3 bases are TGTGCCAGCAGTTTAGCCAGGGGGCTCGGTAATGAAAAACTGTTTTTT.

This clonotype was counted a few times. V is TRBV12-3 or TRBV12-4 and J is TRBJ2-7, with TRBD2 as a possible D gene (6 bases). This CDR3 region has 15 residues. With 7 bases removed from V and 6 bases from J, the gap between germline ends came to 22 bases. The CDR3 sequence is CASNPSGTPMSEQYF. The CDR3 DNA reads as TGTGCCAGCAACCCGAGTGGGACTCCTATGTCCGAGCAGTACTTC.

The chain links TRBV4-1 to TRBJ2-1; D is tentatively TRBD1 or TRBD2 (5 bases each). V lost 1 base and J lost 4, with 11 bases in between. Germline V lookup: CDR1 MGHRA, CDR2 YSYEKL. This CDR3 comprises 15 residues. Here the CDR3 DNA reads TGCGCCAGCAGCCAAGCTTCGGGGCCATACAATGAGCAGTTCTTC. Its protein product is CASSQASGPYNEQFF.

Ten or more counts support this clonotype. The chain employs TRBV29-1 and TRBJ2-1; 13 nucleotides line up with TRBD2. The junction had 5 bases not matched to a gene; V was cut back by 6 bases and J by 6 bases. CDR3 length: 14 amino acids. From germline, CDR1 is SQVTM and CDR2 ANQGSEA. DNA for the CDR3: TGCAGCGTGGCTGGACTAGCGGGAGCCAATGAGCAGTTCTTC. Translation: CSVAGLAGANEQFF.

The V call is TRBV7-2, the J call TRBJ1-1; no clear D gene. The length of the CDR3 is 15 residues. Looked up from germline, CDR1 is SGHTA and CDR2 is FQGNSA. Deletions cut 1 base from V and 3 bases from J, with 12 bases between. CDR3 DNA: TGTGCCAGCAGCTTAGTGACTAACGCGGACACTGAAGCTTTCTTT. It encodes CASSLVTNADTEAFF.

In this sample, this clonotype turned up a few times. The chain employs TRBV5-1 and TRBJ1-2, with D possibly being TRBD1 (6 bases). The CDR3 runs to 15 residues. Germline V gives CDR1 SGHRS, CDR2 YFSETQ. V shed 4 bases and J shed 4 bases, with 17 bases lying between them. The CDR3 DNA reads TGCGCCAGCAGCCCCTCCCAAGGGGGGATCTATGGCTACACCTTC. Translating it yields CASSPSQGGIYGYTF.

The chain combines TRBV11-3 with TRBJ2-3; D could derive from TRBD1 or TRBD2 (6 bases each). This CDR3 region has 13 residues. From germline, CDR1 is SGHNT and CDR2 YENEEA. V was trimmed by 6 bases and J by 5 bases, leaving 12 bases between them. CDR3 residues: CASSKGGQDTQYF. The CDR3 coding sequence is TGTGCCAGCAGTAAGGGGGGCCAAGATACGCAGTATTTT.

This chain joins TRBV5-6 and TRBJ2-1; TRBD1 matches 9 bases. Trimming cost V 4 bases and J 12 bases; bases outside gene matches: 14. In germline, CDR1 is SGHDT, CDR2 YYEEEE. This CDR3 has 15 residues. Written as DNA, the CDR3 is TGTGCCAGCAGCGACCCGGGACAGGGATACGTTGGGCAGTTCTTC. Translation: CASSDPGQGYVGQFF.

This rearrangement joins TRBV19 to TRBJ2-1; 10 bases match TRBD2. The CDR3 covers 17 residues. J gave up 1 base and V 3 bases, and 6 bases lay outside the gene matches. Germline V gene lookup returns CDR1 LNHDA and CDR2 SQIVND (reference sequence). The CDR3 nucleotides read TGTGCCAGTAGTATGGTGGCTAGCGGGAGATCCTACAATGAGCAGTTCTTC. It encodes CASSMVASGRSYNEQFF.

Only a few counts were recorded for this clonotype. V gene TRBV4-2 combines with J gene TRBJ2-5; maybe TRBD2 (6 bases). V was pared by 0 bases and J by 7 bases, with 18 bases between. There are 16 residues in the CDR3. CDR1 LGHNA and CDR2 YNFKEQ come from the germline V gene. CDR3 amino acids: CASSQDIGPPGGTQYF. CDR3 DNA sequence: TGTGCCAGCAGCCAAGATATCGGTCCCCCCGGGGGGACCCAGTACTTC.

This clonotype occurred a few times. V is TRBV11-2 and J is TRBJ2-6; D may be TRBD1 or TRBD2 (6 bases each). The length of the CDR3 is 18 residues. V was clipped by 7 bases and J by 2 bases, with 21 bases between them. Germline assignment: CDR1 SGHAT and CDR2 FQNNGV. CDR3 nucleotides: TGTGCCAGCATACCATCAGGCGGAGGGGGAACTGGGGCCAACGTCCTGACTTTC. This sequence encodes CASIPSGGGGTGANVLTF.

This clonotype was seen a few times. This rearrangement joins TRBV5-1 to TRBJ2-1; possible D gene TRBD2, 6 bases. Per the germline V gene, CDR1 is SGHRS and CDR2 is YFSETQ. The germline V and J ends were trimmed by 3 bases and 4 bases, with 14 bases remaining between them. The CDR3 consists of 15 residues. The CDR3 DNA reads TGCGCCAGCAGCTGGGGGGTTGGGCAGTACAATGAGCAGTTCTTC. Amino acids: CASSWGVGQYNEQFF.

V and J are TRBV20-1 and TRBJ2-5; D is ambiguous. This CDR3 has 14 amino acids. Trimming cost V 6 bases and J 2 bases, with 16 bases left between them. Germline V CDR1 and CDR2: DFQATT, SNEGSKA (reference sequence). DNA of the CDR3: TGCAGTGCGTTAGGGTACCCAAAACAAGAGACCCAGTACTTC. As protein: CSALGYPKQETQYF.